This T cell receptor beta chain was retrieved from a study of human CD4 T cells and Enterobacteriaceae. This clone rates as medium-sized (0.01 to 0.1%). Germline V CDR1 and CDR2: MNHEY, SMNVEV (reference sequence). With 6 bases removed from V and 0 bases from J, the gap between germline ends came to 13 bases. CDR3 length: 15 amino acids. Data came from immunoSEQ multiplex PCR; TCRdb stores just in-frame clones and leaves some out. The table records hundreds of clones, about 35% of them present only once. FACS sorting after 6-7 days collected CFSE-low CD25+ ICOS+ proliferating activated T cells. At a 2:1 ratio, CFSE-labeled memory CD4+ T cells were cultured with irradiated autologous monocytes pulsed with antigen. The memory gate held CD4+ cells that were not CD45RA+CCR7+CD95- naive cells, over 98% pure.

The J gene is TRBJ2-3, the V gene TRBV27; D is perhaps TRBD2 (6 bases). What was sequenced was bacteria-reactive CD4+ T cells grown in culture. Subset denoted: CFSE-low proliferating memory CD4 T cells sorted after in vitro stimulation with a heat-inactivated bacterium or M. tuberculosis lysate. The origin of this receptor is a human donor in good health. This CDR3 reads CASSGDLTSTDTQYF. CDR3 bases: TGTGCCAGCAGCGGGGACTTAACAAGCACAGATACGCAGTATTTT.